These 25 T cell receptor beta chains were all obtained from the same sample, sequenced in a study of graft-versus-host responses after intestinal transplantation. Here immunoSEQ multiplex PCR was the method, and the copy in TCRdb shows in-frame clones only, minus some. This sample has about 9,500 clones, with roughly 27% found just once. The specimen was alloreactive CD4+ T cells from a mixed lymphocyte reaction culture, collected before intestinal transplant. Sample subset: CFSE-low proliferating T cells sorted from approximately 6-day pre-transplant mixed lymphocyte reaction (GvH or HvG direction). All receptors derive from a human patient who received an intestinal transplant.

Here the CDR3 reads CASSGSADPRQSRANVLTF. The CDR3 DNA is TGTGCCAGCAGCGGTAGTGCCGATCCTCGACAAAGTCGGGCCAACGTCCTGACTTTC. V is TRBV11-3 and J is TRBJ2-6; D unclear. CDR1 and CDR2 (germline): SGHNT, YENEEA. Trimming shortened V by 5 bases and J by 5 bases, and 25 bases separated the two germline ends. The CDR3 is made up of 19 amino acids. The full variable domain, in which reference TRBV11-3 and TRBJ2-6 provide the parts outside the CDR3, is EAGVVQSPRYKIIEKKQPVAFWCNPISGHNTLYWYLQNLGQGPELLIRYENEEAVDDSQLPKDRFSAERLKGVDSTLKIQPAELGDSAVYLCASSGSADPRQSRANVLTFGAGSRLTVL.

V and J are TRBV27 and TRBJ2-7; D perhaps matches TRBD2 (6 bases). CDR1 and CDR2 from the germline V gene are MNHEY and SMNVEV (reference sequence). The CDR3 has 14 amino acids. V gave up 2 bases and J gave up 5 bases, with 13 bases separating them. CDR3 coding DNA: TGTGCCAGCAGTTTAATCGGGAGCGCCCACGAGCAGTACTTC. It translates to CASSLIGSAHEQYF.

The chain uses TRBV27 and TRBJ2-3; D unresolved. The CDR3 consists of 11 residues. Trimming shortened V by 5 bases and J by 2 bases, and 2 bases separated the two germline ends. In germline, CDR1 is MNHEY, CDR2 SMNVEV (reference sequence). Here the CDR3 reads CASSNTDTQYF. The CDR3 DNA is TGTGCCAGCAGTAACACAGATACGCAGTATTTT.

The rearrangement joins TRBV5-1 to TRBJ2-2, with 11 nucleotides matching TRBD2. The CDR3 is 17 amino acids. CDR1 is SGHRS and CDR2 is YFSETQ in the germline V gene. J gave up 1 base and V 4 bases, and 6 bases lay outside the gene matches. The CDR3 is CASSQDLAGGNTGELFF. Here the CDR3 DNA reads TGCGCCAGCAGCCAAGATCTAGCGGGAGGGAACACCGGGGAGCTGTTTTTT.

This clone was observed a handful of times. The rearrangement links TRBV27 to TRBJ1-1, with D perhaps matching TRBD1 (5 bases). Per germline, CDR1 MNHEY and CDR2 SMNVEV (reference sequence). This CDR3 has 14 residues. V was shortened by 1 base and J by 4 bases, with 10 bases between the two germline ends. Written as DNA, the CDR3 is TGTGCCAGCAGTTTATTGGGGGGGATCACTGAAGCTTTCTTT. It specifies CASSLLGGITEAFF.

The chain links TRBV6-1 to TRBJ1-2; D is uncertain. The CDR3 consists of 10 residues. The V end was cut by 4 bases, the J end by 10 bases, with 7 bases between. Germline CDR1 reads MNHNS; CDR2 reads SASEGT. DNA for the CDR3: TGTGCCAGCAGTGCTGGGTTCTACACCTTC. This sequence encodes CASSAGFYTF.

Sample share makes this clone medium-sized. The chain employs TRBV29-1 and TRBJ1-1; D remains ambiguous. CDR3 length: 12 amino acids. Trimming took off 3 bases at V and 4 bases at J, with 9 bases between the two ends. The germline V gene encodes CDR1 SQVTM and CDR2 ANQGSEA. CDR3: CSVDWPGTEAFF. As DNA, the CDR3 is TGCAGCGTTGATTGGCCTGGCACTGAAGCTTTCTTT.

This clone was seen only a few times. Here the CDR3 DNA reads TGTGCCAGCAGTTACTCCCAGGGTCTCTCCTACAATGAGCAGTTCTTC. It translates to CASSYSQGLSYNEQFF. J is TRBJ2-1 and V is TRBV6-6; tentative D call: TRBD1 (5 bases). The ends were cut back, 0 bases at V and 0 bases at J, with 9 bases in the middle. Per the germline V gene, CDR1 is MNHNY and CDR2 is SVGAGI (reference sequence). The CDR3 runs 16 residues.

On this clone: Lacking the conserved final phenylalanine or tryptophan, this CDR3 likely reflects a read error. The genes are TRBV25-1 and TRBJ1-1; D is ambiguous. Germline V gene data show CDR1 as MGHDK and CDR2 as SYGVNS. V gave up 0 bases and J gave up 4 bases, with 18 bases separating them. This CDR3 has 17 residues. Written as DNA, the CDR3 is TGTGCCAGCAGTGAATACGATCTCGGCGATTACGGCACTGAAGCTTTCCTT. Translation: CASSEYDLGDYGTEAFL.

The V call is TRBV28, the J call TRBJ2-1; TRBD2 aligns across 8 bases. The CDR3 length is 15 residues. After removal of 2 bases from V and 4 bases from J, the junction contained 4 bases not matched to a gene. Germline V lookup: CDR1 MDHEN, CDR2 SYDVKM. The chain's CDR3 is CASSLKTSVYNEQFF. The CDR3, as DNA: TGTGCCAGCAGTTTAAAGACTAGCGTGTACAATGAGCAGTTCTTC.

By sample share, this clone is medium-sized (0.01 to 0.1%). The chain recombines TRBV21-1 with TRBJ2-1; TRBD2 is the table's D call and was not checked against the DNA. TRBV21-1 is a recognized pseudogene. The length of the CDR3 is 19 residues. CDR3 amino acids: CASSKVEWDWEAEVNEQFF. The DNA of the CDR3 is TGTGCCAGCAGCAAAGTTGAATGGGACTGGGAGGCCGAGGTGAATGAGCAGTTCTTC.

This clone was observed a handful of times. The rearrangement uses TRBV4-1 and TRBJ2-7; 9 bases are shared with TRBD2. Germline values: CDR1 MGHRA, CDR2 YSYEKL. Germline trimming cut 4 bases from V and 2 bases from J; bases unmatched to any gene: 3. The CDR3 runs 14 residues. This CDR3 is CASSRGLATYEQYF. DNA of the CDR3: TGCGCCAGCAGCCGGGGACTAGCAACCTACGAGCAGTACTTC.

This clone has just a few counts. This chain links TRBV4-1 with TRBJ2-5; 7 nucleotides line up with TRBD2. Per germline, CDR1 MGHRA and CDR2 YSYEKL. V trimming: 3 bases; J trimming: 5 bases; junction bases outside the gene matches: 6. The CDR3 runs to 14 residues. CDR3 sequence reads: CASSQPLGRETQYF. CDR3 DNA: TGCGCCAGCAGCCAGCCCCTCGGGAGGGAGACCCAGTACTTC.

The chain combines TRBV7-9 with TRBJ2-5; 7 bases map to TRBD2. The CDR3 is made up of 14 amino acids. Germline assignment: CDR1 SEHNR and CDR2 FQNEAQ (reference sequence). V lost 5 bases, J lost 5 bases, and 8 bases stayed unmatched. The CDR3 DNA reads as TGTGCCAGCAGCATCACTCTGGGGGGGGAGACCCAGTACTTC. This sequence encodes CASSITLGGETQYF.

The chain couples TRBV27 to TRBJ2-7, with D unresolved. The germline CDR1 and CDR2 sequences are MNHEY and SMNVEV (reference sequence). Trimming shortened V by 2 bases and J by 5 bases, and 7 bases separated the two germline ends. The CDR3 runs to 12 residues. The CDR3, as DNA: TGTGCCAGCAGTTTAAGTCCGCACGAGCAGTACTTC. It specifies CASSLSPHEQYF.

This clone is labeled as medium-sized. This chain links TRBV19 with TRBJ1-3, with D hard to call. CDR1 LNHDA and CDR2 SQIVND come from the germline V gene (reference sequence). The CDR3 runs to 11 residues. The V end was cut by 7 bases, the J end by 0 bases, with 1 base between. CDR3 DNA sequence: TGTGCCAGTACCTCTGGAAACACCATATATTTT. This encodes CASTSGNTIYF.

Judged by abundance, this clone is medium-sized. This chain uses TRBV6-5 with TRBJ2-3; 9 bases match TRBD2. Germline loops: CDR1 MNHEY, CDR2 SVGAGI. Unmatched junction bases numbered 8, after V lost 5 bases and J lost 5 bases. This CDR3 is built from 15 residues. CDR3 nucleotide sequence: TGTGCCAGCAGTCCGATAGCGGGAGTGGAAGATACGCAGTATTTT. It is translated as CASSPIAGVEDTQYF.

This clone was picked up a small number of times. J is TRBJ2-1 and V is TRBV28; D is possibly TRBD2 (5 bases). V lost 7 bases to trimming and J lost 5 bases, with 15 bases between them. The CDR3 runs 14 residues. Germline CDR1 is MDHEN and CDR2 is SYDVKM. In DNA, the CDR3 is TGTGCCAGCACCCTAGCAGGAACGAACAATGAGCAGTTCTTC. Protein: CASTLAGTNNEQFF.

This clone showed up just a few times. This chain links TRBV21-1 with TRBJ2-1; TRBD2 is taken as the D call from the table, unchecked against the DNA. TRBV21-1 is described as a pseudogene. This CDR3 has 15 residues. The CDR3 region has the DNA TGTGCCAGCAGCAACGGGCTAGCGGTCGGGAATGAGCAGTTCTTC. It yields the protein CASSNGLAVGNEQFF.

The CDR3 loop reads CASSQVGNTEAFF. As DNA, the CDR3 is TGCGCCAGCAGCCAGGTTGGGAACACTGAAGCTTTCTTT. The V call is TRBV4-1, the J call TRBJ1-1, with D hard to call. V lost 3 bases and J lost 1, with 6 bases in between. This CDR3 spans 13 amino acids. Germline V CDR1 and CDR2: MGHRA, YSYEKL.

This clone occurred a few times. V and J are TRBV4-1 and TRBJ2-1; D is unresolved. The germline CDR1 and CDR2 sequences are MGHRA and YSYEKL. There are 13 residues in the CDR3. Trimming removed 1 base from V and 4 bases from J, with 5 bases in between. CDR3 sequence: CASSQAVYNEQFF. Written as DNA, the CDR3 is TGCGCCAGCAGCCAAGCAGTTTACAATGAGCAGTTCTTC.

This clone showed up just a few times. The CDR3 sequence: CASSFGVRGPNYGYTF. Here the CDR3 DNA reads TGTGCCAGCAGCTTTGGGGTTAGGGGACCTAACTATGGCTACACCTTC. This chain connects TRBV12-1 to TRBJ1-2. TRBV12-1 is labeled a pseudogene. This CDR3 comprises 16 residues.

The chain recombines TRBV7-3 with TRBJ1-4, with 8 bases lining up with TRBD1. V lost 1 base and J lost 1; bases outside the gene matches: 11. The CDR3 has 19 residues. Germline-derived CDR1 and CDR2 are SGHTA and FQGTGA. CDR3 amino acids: CASSLSISRGLVTNEKLFF. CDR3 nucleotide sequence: TGTGCCAGCAGCTTAAGTATCTCCAGGGGGCTAGTAACTAATGAAAAACTGTTTTTT.

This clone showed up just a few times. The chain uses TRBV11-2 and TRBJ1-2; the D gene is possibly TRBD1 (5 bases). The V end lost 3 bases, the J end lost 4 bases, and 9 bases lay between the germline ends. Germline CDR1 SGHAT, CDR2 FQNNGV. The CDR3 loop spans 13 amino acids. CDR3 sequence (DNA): TGTGCCAGCAGCTTCGGGGGTGTCTATGGCTACACCTTC. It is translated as CASSFGGVYGYTF.

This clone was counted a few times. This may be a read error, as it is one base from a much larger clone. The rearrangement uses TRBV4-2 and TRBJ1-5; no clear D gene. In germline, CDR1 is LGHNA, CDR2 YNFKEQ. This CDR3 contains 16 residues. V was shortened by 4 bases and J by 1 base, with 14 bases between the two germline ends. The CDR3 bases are TGTGCCAGCAGCCCCTGGGCCGCCGAGAGCAATCAGCCCCAGCATTTT. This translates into CASSPWAAESNQPQHF.